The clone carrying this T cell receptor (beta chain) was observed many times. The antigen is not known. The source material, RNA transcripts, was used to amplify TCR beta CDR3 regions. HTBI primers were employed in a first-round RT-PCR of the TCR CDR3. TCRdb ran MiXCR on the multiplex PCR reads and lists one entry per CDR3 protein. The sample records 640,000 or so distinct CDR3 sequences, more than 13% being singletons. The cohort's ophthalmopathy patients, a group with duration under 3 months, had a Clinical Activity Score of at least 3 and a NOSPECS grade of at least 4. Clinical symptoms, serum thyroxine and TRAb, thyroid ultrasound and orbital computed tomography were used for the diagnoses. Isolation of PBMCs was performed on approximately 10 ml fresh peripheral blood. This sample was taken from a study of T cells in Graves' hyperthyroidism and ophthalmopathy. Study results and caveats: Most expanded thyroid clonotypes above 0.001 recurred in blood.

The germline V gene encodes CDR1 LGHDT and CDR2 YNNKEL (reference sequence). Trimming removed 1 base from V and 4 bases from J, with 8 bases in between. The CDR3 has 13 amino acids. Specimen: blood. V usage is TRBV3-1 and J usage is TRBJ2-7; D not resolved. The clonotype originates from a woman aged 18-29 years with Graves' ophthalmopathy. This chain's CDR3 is CASSQALGYEQYF. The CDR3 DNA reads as TGTGCCAGCAGCCAAGCTCTGGGGTACGAGCAGTACTTC.